A single sample gave rise to the 30 T cell receptor beta chains below, sequenced in a study of blood T cell repertoires in COVID-19 (dated by TCRdb to about 2020). The method behind the library was the immunoSEQ multiplex PCR assay. The table was pulled from immuneACCESS by TCRdb, which kept in-frame rearrangements only. Such tables lose some clones; where checked, under half of the loss comes from unresolved V genes, and the rest has no known cause. Present in this sample are several thousand clones, about nine tenths of which were seen just once. Less than 55% of the sample lies in the top ten. Sequenced: peripheral blood. The receptors derive from a man in his sixties or seventies with COVID-19, enrolled during active disease.

The rearrangement links TRBV5-1 to TRBJ2-5, with 9 bases matching TRBD1. Unmatched junction bases numbered 3, after V lost 4 bases and J lost 2 bases. Per germline, CDR1 SGHRS and CDR2 YFSETQ. The CDR3 length is 14 residues. In DNA, the CDR3 is TGCGCCAGCAGCATGGGACAGGGACAAGAGACCCAGTACTTC. Its translation is CASSMGQGQETQYF.

This rearrangement joins TRBV11-2 to TRBJ1-2, with 10 positions matching TRBD1. With V trimmed by 6 bases and J by 3 bases, 4 bases remained unmatched. Germline V gene lookup returns CDR1 SGHAT and CDR2 FQNNGV. CDR3 length: 14 residues. CDR3 residues: CASSWDRGDYGYTF. CDR3 in DNA: TGTGCCAGCAGTTGGGACAGGGGAGACTATGGCTACACCTTC.

The chain employs TRBV11-2 and TRBJ2-2; D perhaps matches TRBD1 (6 bases). Trimming removed 3 bases from V and 1 base from J, with 9 bases in between. The CDR3 length is 15 residues. Germline-derived CDR1 and CDR2 are SGHAT and FQNNGV. The CDR3 DNA reads TGTGCCAGCAGCTTTTTCAGGGGGAACACCGGGGAGCTGTTTTTT. It specifies CASSFFRGNTGELFF.

J is TRBJ1-2 and V is TRBV27; D unclear. This CDR3 spans 13 amino acids. The V end was cut by 4 bases, the J end by 3 bases, with 9 bases between. Germline V gene data show CDR1 as MNHEY and CDR2 as SMNVEV (reference sequence). CDR3 amino acids: CASSWGVDYGYTF. The CDR3 DNA reads TGTGCCAGCAGTTGGGGAGTGGACTATGGCTACACCTTC.

The chain is built from TRBV7-9 and TRBJ2-7; TRBD2 might be the D (5 bases). The CDR3 contains 15 residues. Germline CDR1 reads SEHNR; CDR2 reads FQNEAQ (reference sequence). Trimming took 3 bases from V and 2 from J, leaving 14 bases between them. The CDR3 region is CASSLGGFLAYEQYF. The CDR3 DNA reads TGTGCCAGCAGCTTGGGCGGGTTCCTCGCCTACGAGCAGTACTTC.

This clone is deemed medium-sized. V and J are TRBV7-6 and TRBJ2-7; possible D gene TRBD1, 6 bases. The CDR3 is 16 residues long. Germline values: CDR1 SGHVS, CDR2 FNYEAQ. V shed 0 bases and J shed 2 bases, with 14 bases lying between them. The CDR3 here is CASSLAAAGVTYEQYF. Here the CDR3 DNA reads TGTGCCAGCAGCTTAGCGGCAGCAGGGGTTACCTACGAGCAGTACTTC. Based on the CDR3 plus reference TRBV7-6 and TRBJ2-7, the full variable domain is GAGVSQSPRYKVTKRGQDVALRCDPISGHVSLYWYRQALGQGPEFLTYFNYEAQQDKSGLPNDRFSAERPEGSISTLTIQRTEQRDSAMYRCASSLAAAGVTYEQYFGPGTRLTVT.

The gene calls are TRBV27 and TRBJ2-2; no firm D call. Looked up from germline, CDR1 is MNHEY and CDR2 is SMNVEV (reference sequence). The CDR3 has 17 residues. V lost 4 bases to trimming and J lost 5 bases, with 20 bases between them. CDR3 bases: TGTGCCAGCAGTTCCCCCGACCGTCGAGGTGCGACCGGGGAGCTGTTTTTT. This codes for CASSSPDRRGATGELFF.

The chain joins TRBV5-5 to TRBJ2-2, with 8 bases fitting TRBD2. The CDR3 is made up of 15 amino acids. Trimming at V came to 1 base and at J to 5 bases, leaving 4 bases not matched to a gene. Looked up from germline, CDR1 is SGHKS and CDR2 is YYEKEE (reference sequence). CDR3 nucleotide sequence: TGTGCCAGCAGCTTGAGCGGGAGCGTGACCGGGGAGCTGTTTTTT. It encodes CASSLSGSVTGELFF.

The V gene is TRBV18, the J gene TRBJ1-2; 9 bases are a match to TRBD1. The length of the CDR3 is 16 residues. V gave up 1 base and J gave up 6 bases; unmatched junction bases: 9. Germline V gene sequence: CDR1 KGHSH, CDR2 LQKENI. CDR3 protein: CASSPQFTGGEDGYTF. The CDR3 nucleotides read TGTGCCAGCTCACCACAGTTCACAGGGGGCGAGGATGGCTACACCTTC.

Only one count was recorded for this clone. This chain links TRBV5-1 with TRBJ2-6; D is uncertain. Looked up from germline, CDR1 is SGHRS and CDR2 is YFSETQ. This CDR3 comprises 14 residues. Trimming took off 3 bases at V and 4 bases at J, with 8 bases between the two ends. The CDR3 DNA reads as TGCGCCAGCAGCTATTCAGTAGGGGCCAACGTCCTGACTTTC. This gives the protein CASSYSVGANVLTF.

The chain recombines TRBV27 with TRBJ2-4; tentatively, D is TRBD2 (6 bases). The CDR3 contains 13 residues. Trimming took 5 bases from V and 9 from J, leaving 14 bases between them. CDR1 and CDR2 from the germline V gene are MNHEY and SMNVEV (reference sequence). The CDR3 DNA reads as TGTGCCAGCAGTCCCAGGGAGACTAGCATTCAGTACTTC. It encodes CASSPRETSIQYF.

This chain joins TRBV4-2 and TRBJ1-2; D remains unclear. The ends were cut back, 0 bases at V and 7 bases at J, with 9 bases in the middle. Germline lookup yields CDR1 LGHNA and CDR2 YNFKEQ. This CDR3 spans 13 amino acids. CDR3: CASSQDITSGYTF. The CDR3 DNA sequence: TGTGCCAGCAGCCAAGATATAACTTCTGGCTACACCTTC.

J is TRBJ2-5 and V is TRBV7-9; 7 bases are a match to TRBD1. CDR1 and CDR2 from the germline V gene are SEHNR and FQNEAQ (reference sequence). Losses at the gene ends were 4 bases for V and 5 bases for J; bases not matched to a gene: 7. The CDR3 is 14 amino acids. The CDR3 loop is CASSSRGGEETQYF. CDR3 DNA: TGTGCCAGCAGCTCCCGAGGGGGCGAGGAGACCCAGTACTTC.

In this sample, this clone turned up once. The J gene is TRBJ1-1, the V gene TRBV16; unclear D gene. The V and J ends lost 1 base and 0 bases respectively, with 3 bases between them. The CDR3 has 13 amino acids. CDR1 is KGHSY and CDR2 is FQNENV in the germline V gene. CDR3 loop: CASSQFMNTEAFF. The DNA for the CDR3 is TGTGCCAGCAGCCAATTTATGAACACTGAAGCTTTCTTT.

The chain has TRBV3-1 (or the pseudogene TRBV3-2) and TRBJ2-7, with 7 bases that match TRBD1. CDR1 and CDR2 (germline): LGHDT, YNNKEL (reference sequence). The CDR3 runs to 14 residues. V was clipped by 4 bases and J by 2 bases; unmatched bases: 5. CDR3 sequence reads: CASSPGQSTYEQYF. The CDR3 DNA reads as TGTGCCAGCAGCCCGGGACAGTCTACCTACGAGCAGTACTTC.

The chain couples TRBV19 to TRBJ1-1, with no clear D. V shed 6 bases and J shed 4 bases, with 15 bases lying between them. The CDR3 extends over 14 amino acids. Germline CDR1 LNHDA, CDR2 SQIVND (reference sequence). The CDR3 loop is CASSSGFEGTEAFF. CDR3 DNA: TGTGCCAGTAGCTCAGGCTTCGAAGGCACTGAAGCTTTCTTT.

This clone appeared a few times. V usage is TRBV12-3 or TRBV12-4 and J usage is TRBJ1-3; unclear D gene. With 5 bases removed from V and 3 bases from J, the gap between germline ends came to 5 bases. The CDR3 sequence is 12 residues long. DNA for the CDR3: TGTGCCAGCAGTCTTAATGGAAACACCATATATTTT. It is translated as CASSLNGNTIYF.

V is TRBV24-1 and J is TRBJ2-3; TRBD1 might be the D (6 bases). Germline V gene data show CDR1 as KGHDR and CDR2 as SFDVKD. The CDR3 covers 14 residues. The ends were cut back, 3 bases at V and 3 bases at J, with 9 bases in the middle. Here the CDR3 reads CATSDGGWTDTQYF. In DNA, the CDR3 is TGTGCCACCAGTGATGGGGGCTGGACAGATACGCAGTATTTT.

J is TRBJ2-7 and V is TRBV30, with a possible D match to TRBD2 (6 bases). Trimming pared 0 bases from V and 5 bases from J, leaving 17 bases between. This CDR3 is built from 15 residues. Germline V CDR1 and CDR2: GTSNPN, SVGIG (reference sequence). The CDR3 nucleotides read TGTGCCTGGAGTGTTGATCGGCAGGGAGGCCACGAGCAGTACTTC. Protein: CAWSVDRQGGHEQYF.

V usage is TRBV4-1 and J usage is TRBJ1-1; 7 bases line up with TRBD1. V shed 0 bases, J shed 3 bases, and the junction held 1 base outside the gene matches. The CDR3 is 14 amino acids. Looked up from germline, CDR1 is MGHRA and CDR2 is YSYEKL. CDR3 in amino acids: CASSQEQGYTEAFF. The DNA of the CDR3 is TGCGCCAGCAGCCAAGAACAGGGGTACACTGAAGCTTTCTTT.

The rearrangement links TRBV6-5 to TRBJ2-2, with TRBD1 identical over 7 bases. The CDR3 has 14 amino acids. Germline V gene lookup returns CDR1 MNHEY and CDR2 SVGAGI. V lost 7 bases to trimming and J lost 1 base; unmatched junction nucleotides: 3. CDR3 in amino acids: CASTRGRNTGELFF. CDR3 coding DNA: TGTGCCAGCACCAGGGGGAGGAACACCGGGGAGCTGTTTTTT.

The chain employs TRBV2 and TRBJ1-4; TRBD1 agrees at 9 bases. V was pared by 7 bases and J by 7 bases, with 4 bases of the junction left unmatched. CDR3 length equals 13 residues. Germline CDR1 and CDR2: SNHLY and FYNNEI. For the CDR3, the DNA is TGTGCCAGCATGGGACAGGGAAGTGAAAAACTGTTTTTT. Amino acid sequence: CASMGQGSEKLFF.

The chain couples TRBV11-2 to TRBJ2-3; 11 positions match TRBD2. This CDR3 is 19 amino acids long. The ends lost 5 bases at V and 0 bases at J; junction bases unmatched: 13. CDR1 and CDR2 (germline): SGHAT, FQNNGV. The CDR3 DNA follows: TGTGCCAGCAGCCCTAGACTAGCGGGGTCCCTTCTGAGCACAGATACGCAGTATTTT. It specifies CASSPRLAGSLLSTDTQYF.

V and J are TRBV30 and TRBJ1-2; D is uncertain. This CDR3 has 18 residues. Germline lookup yields CDR1 GTSNPN and CDR2 SVGIG (reference sequence). Between the trimmed V and J ends, which lost 3 bases and 2 bases, there was a span of 25 bases. In nucleotides, the CDR3 is TGTGCCTGGAGCCCGACCCTAGTCTCGAGAGCTCCAAACTATGGCTACACCTTC. This codes for CAWSPTLVSRAPNYGYTF.

The rearrangement joins TRBV12-5 to TRBJ2-2; TRBD1 agrees at 9 bases. This CDR3 is 18 amino acids long. Germline CDR1 and CDR2: LGHNT and FRNRAP. Losses at the gene ends were 3 bases for V and 6 bases for J; bases not matched to a gene: 14. DNA for the CDR3: TGTGCTAGTGGTTTCTACCACCAACAGGGGGCTGTAGCCGGGGAGCTGTTTTTT. This sequence encodes CASGFYHQQGAVAGELFF.

The genes are TRBV5-8 and TRBJ2-1, with 11 bases lining up with TRBD2. This CDR3 has 15 amino acids. With V trimmed by 1 base and J by 4 bases, 1 base remained unmatched. The germline CDR1 and CDR2 sequences are SGHTS and YDEGEE. The CDR3 reads CASSLTSGRYNEQFF. In DNA, the CDR3 is TGTGCCAGCAGCTTGACTAGCGGGAGATACAATGAGCAGTTCTTC.

The chain has TRBV2 and TRBJ2-7, with 9 bases fitting TRBD2. The CDR3 loop spans 13 amino acids. Trimming took 8 bases from V and 12 from J; bases not matched to a gene: 14. Germline V gene sequence: CDR1 SNHLY, CDR2 FYNNEI. The CDR3 sequence is CASLERLADIWYF. The CDR3 DNA is TGTGCCAGCTTGGAGCGACTAGCGGATATCTGGTACTTC. Full variable domain (outside the CDR3, taken from reference TRBV2 and TRBJ2-7): EPEVTQTPSHQVTQMGQEVILRCVPISNHLYFYWYRQILGQKVEFLVSFYNNEISEKSEIFDDQFSVERPDGSNFTLKIRSTKLEDSAMYFCASLERLADIWYFGPGTRLTVT.

This chain connects TRBV5-4 to TRBJ2-2; D may be TRBD1 (6 bases). This CDR3 contains 15 residues. Between the trimmed V and J ends, which lost 2 bases and 1 base, there was a span of 9 bases. Germline V lookup: CDR1 SGHNT, CDR2 YYREEE (reference sequence). In DNA, the CDR3 is TGTGCCAGCAGCTTAGGCAGGGGGAACACCGGGGAGCTGTTTTTT. It yields the protein CASSLGRGNTGELFF.

V and J are TRBV4-2 and TRBJ2-1; 13 bases map to TRBD2. Germline-derived CDR1 and CDR2 are LGHNA and YNFKEQ. The CDR3 is 16 residues long. V trimming: 4 bases; J trimming: 7 bases; junction bases outside the gene matches: 7. The chain's CDR3 is CASSLGLAGVGNEQFF. DNA of the CDR3: TGTGCCAGCAGCCTAGGACTAGCGGGAGTGGGGAATGAGCAGTTCTTC.

The chain couples TRBV14 to TRBJ1-1; perhaps TRBD1 as D (6 bases). CDR3 size: 13 residues. Germline CDR1 reads SGHDN; CDR2 reads FVKESK. Trimming took off 4 bases at V and 5 bases at J, with 11 bases between the two ends. The CDR3 protein is CASSLDRHTEAFF. The CDR3 DNA sequence: TGTGCCAGCAGCCTGGACAGACATACTGAAGCTTTCTTT.